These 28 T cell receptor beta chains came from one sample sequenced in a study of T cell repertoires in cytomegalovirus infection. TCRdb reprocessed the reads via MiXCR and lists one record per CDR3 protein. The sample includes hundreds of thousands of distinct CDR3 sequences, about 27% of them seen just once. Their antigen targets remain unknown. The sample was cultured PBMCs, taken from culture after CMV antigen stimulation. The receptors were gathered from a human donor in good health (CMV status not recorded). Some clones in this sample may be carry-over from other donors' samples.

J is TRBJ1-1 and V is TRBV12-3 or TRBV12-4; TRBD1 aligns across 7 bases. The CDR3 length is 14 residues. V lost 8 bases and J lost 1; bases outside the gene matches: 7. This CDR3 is CASGPTGENTEAFF. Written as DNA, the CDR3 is TGTGCCAGCGGACCTACAGGGGAGAACACTGAAGCTTTCTTT.

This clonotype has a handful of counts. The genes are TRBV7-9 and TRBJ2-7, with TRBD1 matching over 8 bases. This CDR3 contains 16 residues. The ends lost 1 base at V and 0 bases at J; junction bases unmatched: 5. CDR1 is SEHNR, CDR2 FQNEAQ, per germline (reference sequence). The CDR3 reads CASSLEPGQASYEQYF. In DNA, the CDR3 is TGTGCCAGCAGCTTAGAACCGGGACAGGCCTCCTACGAGCAGTACTTC. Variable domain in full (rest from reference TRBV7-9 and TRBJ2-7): DTGVSQNPRHKITKRGQNVTFRCDPISEHNRLYWYRQTLGQGPEFLTYFQNEAQLEKSRLLSDRFSAERPKGSFSTLEIQRTEQGDSAMYLCASSLEPGQASYEQYFGPGTRLTVT.

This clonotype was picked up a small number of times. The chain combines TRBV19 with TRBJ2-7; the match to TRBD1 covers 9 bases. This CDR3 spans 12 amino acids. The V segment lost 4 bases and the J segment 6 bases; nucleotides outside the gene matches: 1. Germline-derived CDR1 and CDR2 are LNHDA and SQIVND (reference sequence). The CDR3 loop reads CASSKDRGEQYF. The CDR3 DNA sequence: TGTGCCAGTAGTAAGGACAGGGGCGAGCAGTACTTC. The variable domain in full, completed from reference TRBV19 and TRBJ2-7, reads DGGITQSPKYLFRKEGQNVTLSCEQNLNHDAMYWYRQDPGQGLRLIYYSQIVNDFQKGDIAEGYSVSREKKESFPLTVTSAQKNPTAFYLCASSKDRGEQYFGPGTRLTVT.

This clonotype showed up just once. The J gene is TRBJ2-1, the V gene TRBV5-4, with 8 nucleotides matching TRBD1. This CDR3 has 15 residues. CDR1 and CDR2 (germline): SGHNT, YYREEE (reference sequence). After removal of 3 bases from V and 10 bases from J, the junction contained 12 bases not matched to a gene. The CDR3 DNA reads TGTGCCAGCAGCTATGGACAGGGATCGATATGGGAGCAGTTCTTC. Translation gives CASSYGQGSIWEQFF.

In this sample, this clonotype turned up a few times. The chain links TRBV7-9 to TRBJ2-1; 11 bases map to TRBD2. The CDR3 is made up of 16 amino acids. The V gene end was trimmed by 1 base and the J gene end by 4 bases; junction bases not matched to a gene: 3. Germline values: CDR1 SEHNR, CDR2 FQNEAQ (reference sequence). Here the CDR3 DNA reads TGTGCCAGCAGCTTAGATGGGACTAGCGGATACAATGAGCAGTTCTTC. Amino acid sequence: CASSLDGTSGYNEQFF. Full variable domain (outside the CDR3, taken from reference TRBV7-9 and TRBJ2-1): DTGVSQNPRHKITKRGQNVTFRCDPISEHNRLYWYRQTLGQGPEFLTYFQNEAQLEKSRLLSDRFSAERPKGSFSTLEIQRTEQGDSAMYLCASSLDGTSGYNEQFFGPGTRLTVL.

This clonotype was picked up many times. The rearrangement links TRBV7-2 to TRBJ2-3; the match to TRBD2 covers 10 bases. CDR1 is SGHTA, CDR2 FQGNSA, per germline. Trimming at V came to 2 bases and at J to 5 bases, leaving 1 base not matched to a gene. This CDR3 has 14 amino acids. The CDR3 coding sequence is TGTGCCAGCAGCTTACGACTAGCGGGAGATACGCAGTATTTT. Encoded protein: CASSLRLAGDTQYF.

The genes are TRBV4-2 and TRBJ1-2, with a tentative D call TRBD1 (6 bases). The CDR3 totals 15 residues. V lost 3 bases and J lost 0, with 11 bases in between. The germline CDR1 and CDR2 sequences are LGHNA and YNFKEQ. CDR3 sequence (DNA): TGTGCCAGCAGCCAGGGGACACAAGCTAACTATGGCTACACCTTC. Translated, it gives CASSQGTQANYGYTF.

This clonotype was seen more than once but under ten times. The CDR3 protein is CASSALDSPLHF. CDR3 nucleotides: TGTGCCAGCAGCGCCCTTGATTCACCCCTCCACTTT. This chain links TRBV9 with TRBJ1-6; D is undetermined. This CDR3 contains 12 residues. Trimming took off 3 bases at V and 8 bases at J, with 6 bases between the two ends. Germline values: CDR1 SGDLS, CDR2 YYNGEE.

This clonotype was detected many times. The CDR3 DNA follows: TGTGCCAGCAGCTTAGGGGACTCCACCTACAATGAGCAGTTCTTC. As protein: CASSLGDSTYNEQFF. This sequence joins TRBV7-2 and TRBJ2-1; D might be TRBD2 (6 bases). V was clipped by 1 base and J by 2 bases, with 9 bases between them. The CDR3 is 15 residues long. Germline loops: CDR1 SGHTA, CDR2 FQGNSA.

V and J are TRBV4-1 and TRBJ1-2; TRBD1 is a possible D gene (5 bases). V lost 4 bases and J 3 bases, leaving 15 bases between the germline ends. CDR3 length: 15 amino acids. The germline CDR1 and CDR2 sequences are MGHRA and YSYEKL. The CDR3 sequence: CASSPLFVTDYGYTF. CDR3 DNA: TGCGCCAGCAGCCCCCTGTTTGTGACAGACTATGGCTACACCTTC.

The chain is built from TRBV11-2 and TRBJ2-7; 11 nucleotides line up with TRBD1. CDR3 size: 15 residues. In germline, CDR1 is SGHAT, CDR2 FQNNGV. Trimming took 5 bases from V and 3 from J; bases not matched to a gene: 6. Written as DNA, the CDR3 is TGTGCCAGCAGCAGAGGGACAGGGGGAAACTACGAGCAGTACTTC. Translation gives CASSRGTGGNYEQYF.

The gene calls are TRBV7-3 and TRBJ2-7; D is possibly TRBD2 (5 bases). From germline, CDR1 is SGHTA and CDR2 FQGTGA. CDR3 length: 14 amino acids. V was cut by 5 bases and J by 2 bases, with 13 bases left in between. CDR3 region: CASSRRTYTYEQYF. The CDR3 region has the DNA TGTGCCAGCAGCCGTCGGACTTACACCTACGAGCAGTACTTC.

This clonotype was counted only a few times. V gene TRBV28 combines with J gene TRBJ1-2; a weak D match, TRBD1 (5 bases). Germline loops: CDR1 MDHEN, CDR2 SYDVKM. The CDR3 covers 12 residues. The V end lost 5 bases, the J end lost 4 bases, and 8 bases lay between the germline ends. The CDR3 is CASSPGFYGYTF. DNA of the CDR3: TGTGCCAGCAGTCCAGGGTTCTATGGCTACACCTTC.

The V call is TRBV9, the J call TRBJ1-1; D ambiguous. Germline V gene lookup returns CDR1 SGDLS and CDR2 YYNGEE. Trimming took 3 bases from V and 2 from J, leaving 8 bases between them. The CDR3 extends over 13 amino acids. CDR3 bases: TGTGCCAGCAGCGCCCGGCTTAACACTGAAGCTTTCTTT. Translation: CASSARLNTEAFF.

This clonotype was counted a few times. The CDR3 protein is CASSPGWSTDTQYF. The CDR3 DNA sequence: TGTGCCAGCAGCCCCGGCTGGAGCACAGATACGCAGTATTTT. The rearrangement joins TRBV7-2 to TRBJ2-3; D ambiguous. This CDR3 region has 14 residues. Germline CDR1 SGHTA, CDR2 FQGNSA. Deletions cut 5 bases from V and 0 bases from J, with 9 bases between.

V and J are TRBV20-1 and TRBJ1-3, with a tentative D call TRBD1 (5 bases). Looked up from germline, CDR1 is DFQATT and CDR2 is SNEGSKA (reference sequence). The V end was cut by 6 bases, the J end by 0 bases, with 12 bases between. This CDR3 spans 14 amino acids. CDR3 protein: CSAPAGDSGNTIYF. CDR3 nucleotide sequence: TGCAGTGCCCCCGCGGGGGACTCTGGAAACACCATATATTTT.

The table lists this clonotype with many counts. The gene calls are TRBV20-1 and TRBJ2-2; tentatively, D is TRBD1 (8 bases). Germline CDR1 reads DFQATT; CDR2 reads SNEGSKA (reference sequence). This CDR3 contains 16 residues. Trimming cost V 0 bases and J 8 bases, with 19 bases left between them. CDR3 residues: CSARDDLQGGGGELFF. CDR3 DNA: TGCAGTGCTAGAGACGACCTACAGGGGGGGGGGGGGGAGCTGTTTTTT.

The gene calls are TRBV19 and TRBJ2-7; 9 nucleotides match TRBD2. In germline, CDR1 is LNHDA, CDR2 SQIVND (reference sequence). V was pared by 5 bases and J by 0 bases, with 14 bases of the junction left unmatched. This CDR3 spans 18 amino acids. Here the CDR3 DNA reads TGTGCCAGTAGTCCCCACGCGGGAGGGACCTACAGCTCCTACGAGCAGTACTTC. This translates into CASSPHAGGTYSSYEQYF.

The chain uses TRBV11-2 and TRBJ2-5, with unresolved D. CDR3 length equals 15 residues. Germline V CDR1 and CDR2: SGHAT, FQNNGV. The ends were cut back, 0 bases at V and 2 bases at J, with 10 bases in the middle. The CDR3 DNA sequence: TGTGCCAGCAGCTTAGACAGCTTCCTACAAGAGACCCAGTACTTC. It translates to CASSLDSFLQETQYF.

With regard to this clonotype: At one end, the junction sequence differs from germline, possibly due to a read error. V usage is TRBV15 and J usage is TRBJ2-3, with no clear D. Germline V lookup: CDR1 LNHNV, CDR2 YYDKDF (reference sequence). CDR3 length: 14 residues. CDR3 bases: TGTGCCAACAGCAGAGATCTTGCGAGCGATACGCAGTATTTT. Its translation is CANSRDLASDTQYF.

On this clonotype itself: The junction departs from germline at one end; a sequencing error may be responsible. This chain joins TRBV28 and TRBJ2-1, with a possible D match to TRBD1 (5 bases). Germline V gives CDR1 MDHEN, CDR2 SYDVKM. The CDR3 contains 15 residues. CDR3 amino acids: CASSLGRVVYNEQVF. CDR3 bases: TGTGCCAGCAGTTTAGGCAGGGTGGTGTACAATGAGCAGGTCTTC.

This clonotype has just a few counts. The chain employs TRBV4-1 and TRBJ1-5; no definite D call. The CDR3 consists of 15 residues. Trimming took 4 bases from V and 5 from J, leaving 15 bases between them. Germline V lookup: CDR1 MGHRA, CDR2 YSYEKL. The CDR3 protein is CASSPLGLSYQPQHF. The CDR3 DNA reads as TGCGCCAGCAGCCCCCTCGGCCTGTCCTATCAGCCCCAGCATTTT.

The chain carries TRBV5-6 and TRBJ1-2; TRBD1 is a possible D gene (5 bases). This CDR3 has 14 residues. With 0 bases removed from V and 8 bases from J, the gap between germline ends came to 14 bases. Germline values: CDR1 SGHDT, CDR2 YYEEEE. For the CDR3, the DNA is TGTGCCAGCAGCTTGGGACTCTCCAGGGAGGGCTACACCTTC. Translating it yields CASSLGLSREGYTF.

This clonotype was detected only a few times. As DNA, the CDR3 is TGCAGTGCCCACGGAGGGACGGACTATGGCTACACCTTC. Its protein product is CSAHGGTDYGYTF. The chain uses TRBV20-1 and TRBJ1-2, with D maybe TRBD1 (5 bases). The V gene lost 6 bases and the J gene lost 3 bases, with 14 bases spanning the gap. The germline CDR1 and CDR2 sequences are DFQATT and SNEGSKA (reference sequence). The CDR3 has 13 amino acids.

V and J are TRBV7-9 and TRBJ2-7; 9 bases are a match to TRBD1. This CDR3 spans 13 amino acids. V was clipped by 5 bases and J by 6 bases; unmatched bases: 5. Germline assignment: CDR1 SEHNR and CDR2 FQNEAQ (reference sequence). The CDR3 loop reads CASSPLDRGEQYF. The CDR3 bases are TGTGCCAGCAGCCCCCTGGACAGGGGCGAGCAGTACTTC.

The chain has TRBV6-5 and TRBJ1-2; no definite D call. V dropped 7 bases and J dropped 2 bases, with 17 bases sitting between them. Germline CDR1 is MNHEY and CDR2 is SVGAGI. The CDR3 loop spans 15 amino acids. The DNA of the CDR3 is TGTGCCAGCACCCAGACATACGGGGTCAACTATGGCTACACCTTC. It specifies CASTQTYGVNYGYTF.

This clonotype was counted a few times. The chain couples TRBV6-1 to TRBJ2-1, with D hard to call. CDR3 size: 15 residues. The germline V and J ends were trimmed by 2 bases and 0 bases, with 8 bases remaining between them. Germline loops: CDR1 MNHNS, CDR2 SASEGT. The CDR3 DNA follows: TGTGCCAGCAGTGAAAATGAGGACTCCTACAATGAGCAGTTCTTC. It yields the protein CASSENEDSYNEQFF.

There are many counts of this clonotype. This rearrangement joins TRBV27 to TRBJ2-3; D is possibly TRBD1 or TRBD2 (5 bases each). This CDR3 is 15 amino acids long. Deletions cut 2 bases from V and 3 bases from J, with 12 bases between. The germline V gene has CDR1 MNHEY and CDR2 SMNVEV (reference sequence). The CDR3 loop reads CASSLRGIGTDTQYF. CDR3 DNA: TGTGCCAGCAGTTTACGGGGCATCGGAACAGATACGCAGTATTTT.